This TCR beta chain comes out of a study of beta chain features in type 1 diabetes. cDNA synthesis used the whole RNA isolate, giving expressed TCRB sequences. The protocol was immunoSEQ multiplex PCR, while the TCRdb copy is restricted to in-frame clones and leaves out a portion. The sample holds roughly 240,000 clones, 14% seen once. The germline CDR1 and CDR2 sequences are SGDLS and YYNGEE. The CDR3 is 16 amino acids. Germline trimming cut 3 bases from V and 2 bases from J; bases unmatched to any gene: 8. This chain uses TRBV9 with TRBJ1-2, with 9 nucleotides matching TRBD1. Sequencing input: naive CD4+ T cells from blood. This sequence originates from a woman aged 40 to 50 in good health. This CDR3 reads CASSAGGTGSNYGYTF. Here the CDR3 DNA reads TGTGCCAGCAGCGCCGGTGGGACAGGGTCAAACTATGGCTACACCTTC.